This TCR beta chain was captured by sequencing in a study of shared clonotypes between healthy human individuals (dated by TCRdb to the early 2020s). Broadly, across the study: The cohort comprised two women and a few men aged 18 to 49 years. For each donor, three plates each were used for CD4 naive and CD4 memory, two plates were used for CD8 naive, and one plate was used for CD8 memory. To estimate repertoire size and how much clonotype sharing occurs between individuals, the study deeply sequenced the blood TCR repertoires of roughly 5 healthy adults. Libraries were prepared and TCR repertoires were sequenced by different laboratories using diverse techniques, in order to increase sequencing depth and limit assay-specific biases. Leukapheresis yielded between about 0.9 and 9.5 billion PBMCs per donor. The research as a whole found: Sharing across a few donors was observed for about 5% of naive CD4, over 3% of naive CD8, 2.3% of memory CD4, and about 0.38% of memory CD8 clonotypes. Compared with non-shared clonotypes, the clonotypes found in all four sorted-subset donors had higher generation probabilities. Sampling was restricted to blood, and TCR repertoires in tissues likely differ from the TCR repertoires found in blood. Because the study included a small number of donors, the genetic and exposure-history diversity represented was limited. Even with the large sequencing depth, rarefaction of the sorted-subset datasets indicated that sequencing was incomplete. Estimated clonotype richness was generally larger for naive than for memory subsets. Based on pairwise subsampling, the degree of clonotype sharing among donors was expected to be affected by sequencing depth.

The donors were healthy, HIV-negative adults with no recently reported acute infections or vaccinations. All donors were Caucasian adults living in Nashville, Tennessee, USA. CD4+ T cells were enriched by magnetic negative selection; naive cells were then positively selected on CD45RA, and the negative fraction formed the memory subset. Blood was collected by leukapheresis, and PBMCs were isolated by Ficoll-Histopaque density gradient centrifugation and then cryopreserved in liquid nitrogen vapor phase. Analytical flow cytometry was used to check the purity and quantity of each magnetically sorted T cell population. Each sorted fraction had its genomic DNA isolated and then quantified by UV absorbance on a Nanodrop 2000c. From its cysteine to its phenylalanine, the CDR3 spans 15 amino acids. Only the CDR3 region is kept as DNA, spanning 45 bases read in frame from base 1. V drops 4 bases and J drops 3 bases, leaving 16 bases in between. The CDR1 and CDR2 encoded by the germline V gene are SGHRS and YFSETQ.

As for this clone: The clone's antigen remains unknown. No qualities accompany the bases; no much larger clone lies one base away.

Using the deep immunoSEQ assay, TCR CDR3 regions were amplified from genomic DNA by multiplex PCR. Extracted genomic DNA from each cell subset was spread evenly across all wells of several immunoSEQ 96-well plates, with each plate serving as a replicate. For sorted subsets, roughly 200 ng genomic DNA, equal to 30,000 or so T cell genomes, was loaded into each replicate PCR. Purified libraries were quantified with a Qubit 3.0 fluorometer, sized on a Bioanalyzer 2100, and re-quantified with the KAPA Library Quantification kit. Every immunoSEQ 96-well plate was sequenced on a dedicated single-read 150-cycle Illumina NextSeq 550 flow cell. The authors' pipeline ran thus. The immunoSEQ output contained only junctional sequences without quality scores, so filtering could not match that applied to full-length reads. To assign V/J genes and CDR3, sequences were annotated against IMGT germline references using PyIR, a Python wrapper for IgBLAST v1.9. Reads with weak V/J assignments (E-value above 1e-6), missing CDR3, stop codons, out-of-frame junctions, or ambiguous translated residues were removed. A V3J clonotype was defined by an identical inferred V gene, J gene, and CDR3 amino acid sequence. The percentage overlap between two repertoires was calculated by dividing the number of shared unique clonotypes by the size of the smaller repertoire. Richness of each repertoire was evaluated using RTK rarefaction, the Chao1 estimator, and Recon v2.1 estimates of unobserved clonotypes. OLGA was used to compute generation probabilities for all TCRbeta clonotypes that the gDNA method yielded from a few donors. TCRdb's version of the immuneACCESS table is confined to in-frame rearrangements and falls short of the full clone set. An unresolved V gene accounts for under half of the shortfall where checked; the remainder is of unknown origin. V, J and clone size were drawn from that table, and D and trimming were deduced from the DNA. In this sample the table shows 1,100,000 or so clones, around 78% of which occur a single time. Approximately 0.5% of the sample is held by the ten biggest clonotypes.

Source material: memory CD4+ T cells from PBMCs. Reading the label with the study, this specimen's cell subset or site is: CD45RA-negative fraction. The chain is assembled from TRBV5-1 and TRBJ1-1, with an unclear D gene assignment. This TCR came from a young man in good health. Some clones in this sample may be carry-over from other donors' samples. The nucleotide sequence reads TGCGCCAGCAGCCCGAACCCCACGGCGTACACTGAAGCTTTCTTT. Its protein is CASSPNPTAYTEAFF.